One T cell receptor (beta chain) is described in this entry. This clonotype was detected many times. Its antigen remains undetermined. Base qualities are not at hand, and no much larger clone is one base apart. Receptor amplification or capture employed PCR. TCRdb shows the sequencer as Illumina HiSeq 2500. TCR libraries were prepared with molecular barcoding, using unique molecular identifiers to normalize TCRbeta repertoire quantification. The public reads were run again by TCRdb, first through fastp at Q25 and then through MiXCR, and only productive beta chains were kept. Rows matching on CDR3 protein sequence are summarized as one entry with the most common DNA and genes. This sample has about 120,000 distinct CDR3 sequences in its table, and about a tenth of those were observed once. The ten largest clones represent nearly 35% of the sample. The record originates from a study of T-cell reconstitution after alpha-beta-depleted transplantation in children (dated by TCRdb to the mid-2010s). Some background on the complete study: The study quantitatively tracked T-cell immune reconstitution after TCRalphabeta/CD19-depleted allogeneic hematopoietic cell transplantation in children using TCR repertoire profiling.

This specimen's treatment or condition label, interpreted: allogeneic hematopoietic cell transplantation with graft depleted of TCRalphabeta T cells and CD19 B cells. Transplant recipients were children who received TCRalphabeta/CD19-depleted allogeneic hematopoietic cell grafts. General findings and caveats noted by the study authors: Apparently early alphabetaT-cell count recovery about two months after transplant reportedly relied on only several hundred rapidly expanded clones derived from non-depleted graft cells. In some patients, the high TCRbeta diversity seen at day 60 was put down to recipient T cells and intrathymic progenitors that had survived conditioning. Over the following months the frequencies of hyperexpanded clones went down, and after one year T-cell counts and TCRbeta diversity were mostly credited to newly produced T cells.

The CDR3 runs 14 amino acids, cysteine and phenylalanine included. Of the read, only the CDR3 DNA is kept; its 42 bases are in frame from base 1. Taken from the germline V gene, the CDR1 and CDR2 loops are SGHRS and YFSETQ. V is shortened by 5 bases, J by 0 bases, and the region joining them spans 10 bases. This clonotype was sampled from a boy between 2 and 15 years old with acute lymphoblastic leukemia, due to receive a stem cell transplant. The chain uses TRBV5-1 and TRBJ2-3; possibly the D gene is TRBD1, per 5 matching bases. Sequencing was performed on PBMCs, taken before TCRalphabeta/CD19-depleted stem cell transplant. The encoded CDR3 is CASRKQGSTDTQYF. The DNA sequence is given as TGCGCCAGCAGAAAGCAGGGTAGCACAGATACGCAGTATTTT. Joined to the reference TRBV5-1 and TRBJ2-3 proteins, this CDR3 gives the full variable domain: KAGVTQTPRYLIKTRGQQVTLSCSPISGHRSVSWYQQTPGQGLQFLFEYFSETQRNKGNFPGRFSGRQFSNSRSEMNVSTLELGDSALYLCASRKQGSTDTQYFGPGTRLTVL.